These T cell receptor beta chains were read from a single sample in a study of patients and donors after allogeneic stem cell transplantation. TCRdb called the RT-PCR reads again in MiXCR, with one record for every CDR3 protein. The table includes tens of thousands of distinct CDR3 sequences, approximately 5.2% detected once. The specimen sequenced was blood, either unsorted or a sorted T cell fraction (not recorded which). These receptors originate from a human donor who was either an allogeneic HSCT recipient or a stem cell or donor lymphocyte infusion donor (not recorded which). It is not recorded whose cells these are; they may come from a transplant donor. The CDR3 runs from the conserved cysteine through the conserved F or W. The order of the fields is CDR3 length, V gene, J gene, D gene, clone size, CDR3 DNA, CDR3 protein. The D gene is left open where the match is weak. Only some rows state a clone size, as once, few, many or a class for expanded clones.

>17|TRBV27|TRBJ2-6|-|few
TGTGCCAGCAGTCGGTCCTATCCGATCTCTGGGGCCAACGTCCTGACTTTC
CASSRSYPISGANVLTF
>18|TRBV3-1|TRBJ2-5|TRBD1|many
TGTGCCAGCAGCCAAGCCCCTATCGGACAGGGGATGGAAGAGACCCAGTACTTC
CASSQAPIGQGMEETQYF
>12|TRBV20-1|TRBJ2-3|-|many
TGCAGTGCTAGCGGAAGCACAGATACGCAGTATTTT
CSASGSTDTQYF
>13|TRBV10-2|TRBJ2-7|-|few
TGCGCCAGCTCCCAGGGCAACAGTTACGAGCAGTACTTC
CASSQGNSYEQYF
>14|TRBV2|TRBJ2-2|TRBD2|many
TGTGCCACCTCGCGGGAGGGAGACACCGGGGAGCTGTTTTTT
CATSREGDTGELFF
>15|TRBV18|TRBJ1-3|-|-
TGTGCCAGCTCACCCCGCAGGGACGTCGGAAACACCATATATTTT
CASSPRRDVGNTIYF
>14|TRBV20-1|TRBJ1-5|TRBD1|many
TGCAGTGCTAGGGGGGACAGGGCCAATCAGCCCCAGCATTTT
CSARGDRANQPQHF
>15|TRBV5-1|TRBJ1-4|-|many
TGCGCCAGCAGCTTCGCCCTGGGGGCTAACGAAAAACTGTTTTTT
CASSFALGANEKLFF
>12|TRBV20-1|TRBJ2-1|-|few
TGCAGTGCTCCACTAGCTCGGAATGAGCAGTTCTTC
CSAPLARNEQFF
>15|TRBV7-7|TRBJ2-1|TRBD1|many
TGTGCCAGCAGCAGCATGACAGGGGCGGAGAGTCAGCAGTTCTTC
CASSSMTGAESQQFF
>14|TRBV20-1|TRBJ2-7|-|many
TGCAGTGCTAATACCGGGACACTCTCCTACGAGCAGTACTTC
CSANTGTLSYEQYF
>12|TRBV20-1|TRBJ1-5|-|many
TGCAGTGCTAGGCGGGGGGATCAGCCCCAGCATTTT
CSARRGDQPQHF
>13|TRBV12-3/TRBV12-4|TRBJ1-5|-|many
TGTGCCAGCAGTTTTGAAGGAAATCAGCCCCAGCATTTT
CASSFEGNQPQHF
>14|TRBV5-1|TRBJ2-7|-|few
TGCGCCAGCAGCTTGGGGGTTGTAGCCTACGAGCAGTACTTC
CASSLGVVAYEQYF
>15|TRBV27|TRBJ2-7|-|-
TGTGCCAGCAGTTTAGGTTTAGGGGAGTCAGACGAGCAGTACTTC
CASSLGLGESDEQYF
>13|TRBV6-5|TRBJ1-5|-|once
TGTGCCAGCAGTTACGATCGGAATCAGCCCCAGCATTTT
CASSYDRNQPQHF
>17|TRBV7-8|TRBJ2-2|TRBD2|many
TGTGCCAGCAGCTGGGGACTAGCGGGAGGGAACACCGGGGAGCTGTTTTTT
CASSWGLAGGNTGELFF
>15|TRBV28|TRBJ1-2|-|-
TGTGCCAGCAAACTGTTTATGGGCCCCGACTATGGCTACACCTTC
CASKLFMGPDYGYTF
>16|TRBV19|TRBJ1-4|-|many
TGTGCCAGTAGTACTACAGGGTTCTTGACTAATGAAAAACTGTTTTTT
CASSTTGFLTNEKLFF
>12|TRBV20-1|TRBJ1-1|-|-
TGCAGTGCTAACCGGGTGAACACTGAAGCTTTCTTT
CSANRVNTEAFF
>13|TRBV20-1|TRBJ1-2|-|-
TGCAGTGCTAGGCGGAGCCTGGGCTATGGCTACACCTTC
CSARRSLGYGYTF
>16|TRBV29-1|TRBJ2-7|TRBD1|many
TGCAGCGTCTCCGGGACAGGGGGTGACTTTAACTACGAGCAGTACTTC
CSVSGTGGDFNYEQYF
>13|TRBV10-3|TRBJ1-2|-|many
TGTGCCATCAGTGAGTCGCTAGGGTATGGCTACACCTTC
CAISESLGYGYTF
>16|TRBV9|TRBJ2-2|-|-
TGTGCCAGCAGCGTAGAAATTAGCGGGAACACCGGGGAGCTGTTTTTT
CASSVEISGNTGELFF
>16|TRBV25-1|TRBJ1-5|-|-
TGTGCCAGCAGTGAATCCGGGGCCAGGACCAATCAGCCCCAGCATTTT
CASSESGARTNQPQHF
>16|TRBV4-2|TRBJ2-1|TRBD2|many
TGTGCCAGCAGCCAAGAACTAGCGGGAGGTTGGGATGAGCAGTTCTTC
CASSQELAGGWDEQFF
>17|TRBV7-8|TRBJ2-3|-|many
TGTGCCAGCAGCTTACGGGCTAGTCCTTCTAGCACAGATACGCAGTATTTT
CASSLRASPSSTDTQYF
>16|TRBV5-1|TRBJ1-1|-|many
TGCGCCAGCAGCTTGGGGTCTTCGCTCTCGAACACTGAAGCTTTCTTT
CASSLGSSLSNTEAFF
>15|TRBV20-1|TRBJ1-2|-|many
TGCAGTGCTAGGGGGGGACAACTACGGCACTATGGCTACACCTTC
CSARGGQLRHYGYTF
>14|TRBV5-1|TRBJ2-3|TRBD2|many
TGCGCCAGCGTTCGGGGGGGCTCCACAGATACGCAGTATTTT
CASVRGGSTDTQYF
>14|TRBV11-1|TRBJ2-3|TRBD2|many
TGTGCCAGCAGCGTTAGCGGGAGGACAGATACGCAGTATTTT
CASSVSGRTDTQYF
>14|TRBV20-1|TRBJ1-5|-|many
TGCAGTGCTGGCGGGGCCGCCCGCAATCAGCCCCAGCATTTT
CSAGGAARNQPQHF
>14|TRBV12-3/TRBV12-4|TRBJ1-1|-|few
TGTGCCAGCAGCCCCCCATGGGGCAATAGTGAAGCTTTCTTT
CASSPPWGNSEAFF
>13|TRBV7-9|TRBJ2-7|-|few
TGTGCCAGCAGCTTCACCGTGCCATACGAGCAGTACTTC
CASSFTVPYEQYF
>13|TRBV2|TRBJ2-2|-|many
TGTGCCAGCAGTGATTTCGTAACCGGGGAGCTGTTTTTT
CASSDFVTGELFF
>15|TRBV12-3/TRBV12-4|TRBJ1-5|-|many
TGTGCCAGCAGTTTATCACAGGGTAGCAATCAGCCCCAGCATTTT
CASSLSQGSNQPQHF
>15|TRBV6-1|TRBJ1-2|TRBD1|-
TGTGCCAGCAGTACCCATGGGACAGGGTCCTATGGCTACACCTTC
CASSTHGTGSYGYTF
>15|TRBV10-3|TRBJ2-7|-|many
TGTGCCATCAGTGAAGGGGCAGGGCGGGCCTACGAGCAGTACTTC
CAISEGAGRAYEQYF
>14|TRBV20-1|TRBJ2-7|-|many
TGCAGTGCTAGAGATCCACGTAGGGGGGGCGAGCAGTACTTC
CSARDPRRGGEQYF
>13|TRBV7-3|TRBJ2-7|-|few
TGTGCCAGCAGCTATACACAGGGAGGCGAGCAGTACTTC
CASSYTQGGEQYF
>20|TRBV6-1|TRBJ1-6|TRBD1|-
TGTGCCAGCAGTGGCGGAATTGGCCAGGGGGGCAGCTCCTATAATTCACCCCTCCACTTT
CASSGGIGQGGSSYNSPLHF
>13|TRBV10-3|TRBJ1-1|-|many
TGTGCCATCAGTGAAAGGGTGAACACTGAAGCTTTCTTT
CAISERVNTEAFF
>14|TRBV12-3/TRBV12-4|TRBJ2-3|-|many
TGTGCCAGCAGCCCCGGACTGAGCACAGATACGCAGTATTTT
CASSPGLSTDTQYF
>13|TRBV24-1|TRBJ1-5|-|many
TGTGCCACCAGCCCAGGGTGGAATCAGCCCCAGCATTTT
CATSPGWNQPQHF
>14|TRBV4-1|TRBJ2-1|-|many
TGCGCCAGCAGCCAAGATGTGTCCGGGGGTGAGCAGTTCTTC
CASSQDVSGGEQFF
>14|TRBV4-1|TRBJ2-3|-|many
TGCGCCAGCGAAGGACGAGGGCCGGCAGATACGCAGTATTTT
CASEGRGPADTQYF
>15|TRBV5-1|TRBJ2-7|-|many
TGCGCCAGCAGCTTGGAACGGCGGGCAGGAGGGGAGCAGTACTTC
CASSLERRAGGEQYF
>19|TRBV27|TRBJ2-3|TRBD1|many
TGTGCCAGCAGTTCACTTAACTACGTCGGACAGGGAGACACAGATACGCAGTATTTT
CASSSLNYVGQGDTDTQYF
>12|TRBV7-3|TRBJ2-3|TRBD2|many
TGTGCCAGCAGTGAGCGGGAGGGTACGCAGTATTTT
CASSEREGTQYF
>11|TRBV7-2|TRBJ2-2|-|many
TGTGCCAGCAGCTTATCTCTGGAGCTGTTTTTT
CASSLSLELFF
>15|TRBV6-5|TRBJ2-2|-|many
TGTGCCAGCAGTTACTCGACGTTGTTTGGCGGGGAGCTGTTTTTT
CASSYSTLFGGELFF
>16|TRBV20-1|TRBJ2-1|TRBD2|many
TGCAGTGGCGGGTCTAGCGGGGGGGCCTTTCAGCGTGAGCAGTTCTTC
CSGGSSGGAFQREQFF
>15|TRBV7-9|TRBJ2-5|-|-
TGTGCCAGCAGCTCCCAGGGGGGGAAGGGAGAGACCCAGTACTTC
CASSSQGGKGETQYF
>19|TRBV20-1|TRBJ1-6|-|many
TGCAGTGCTAGAGATTTGCGTGGGGTGGGGGGCTTCTATAATTCACCCCTCCACTTT
CSARDLRGVGGFYNSPLHF
>15|TRBV3-1|TRBJ2-3|TRBD2|many
TGTGCCAGCAGCCAGCTAGCGGGGAACACAGATACGCAGTATTTT
CASSQLAGNTDTQYF